A single sample gave rise to the 23 T cell receptor beta chains below, sequenced in a study of blood T cell repertoires in COVID-19. Assay used: immunoSEQ multiplex PCR; TCRdb lists only in-frame clones, some missing. The data show around 60,000 clones, around 90% seen once. Sequences were obtained from peripheral blood. The receptors derive from a man aged 55 to 70 with active COVID-19.

Worth noting for this clone: In the same sample, other DNA sequences code for this CDR3. The chain recombines TRBV3-1 (or the pseudogene TRBV3-2) with TRBJ2-2, with 9 positions matching TRBD2. Trimming at V came to 3 bases and at J to 6 bases, leaving 8 bases not matched to a gene. The length of the CDR3 is 16 residues. Looked up from germline, CDR1 is LGHDT and CDR2 is YNNKEL (reference sequence). CDR3 DNA sequence: TGTGCCAGCAGCCATGGGCGGGGGGGCCGCGCCGGGGAGCTGTTTTTT. Residues: CASSHGRGGRAGELFF.

In its sample, this clone was seen a few times. The chain is built from TRBV3-1 (or the pseudogene TRBV3-2) and TRBJ2-2, with D possibly being TRBD1 (7 bases). The CDR3 consists of 14 residues. Germline-derived CDR1 and CDR2 are LGHDT and YNNKEL (reference sequence). V lost 6 bases to trimming and J lost 2 bases, with 10 bases between them. The CDR3 nucleotides are TGTGCCAGCAGGACAGGGACTAACACCGGGGAGCTGTTTTTT. Translation gives CASRTGTNTGELFF.

The CDR3 DNA reads as TGTGCCAGCAGTTCTGAACAGGGCCAGGTCTATGGCTACACCTTC. It specifies CASSSEQGQVYGYTF. This rearrangement joins TRBV28 to TRBJ1-2, with D perhaps TRBD1 (6 bases). The germline V gene has CDR1 MDHEN and CDR2 SYDVKM. The CDR3 has 15 residues. Trimming removed 4 bases from V and 4 bases from J, with 16 bases in between.

The J gene is TRBJ2-7, the V gene TRBV29-1, with D maybe TRBD2 (6 bases). Trimming removed 5 bases at V and 6 bases at J, with 14 bases between. Germline CDR1 and CDR2: SQVTM and ANQGSEA. The CDR3 has 12 residues. CDR3 amino acids: CSVSQNSGEQYF. DNA for the CDR3: TGCAGCGTTTCCCAAAATAGCGGCGAGCAGTACTTC.

V usage is TRBV11-2 and J usage is TRBJ2-3; no definite D call. The CDR3 length is 13 residues. Germline loops: CDR1 SGHAT, CDR2 FQNNGV. V lost 3 bases, J lost 0 bases, and 4 bases lay in between. Here the CDR3 reads CASSFASTDTQYF. The CDR3 nucleotides read TGTGCCAGCAGCTTCGCGAGCACAGATACGCAGTATTTT.

This chain connects TRBV25-1 to TRBJ2-7, with D maybe TRBD1 (5 bases). With 4 bases removed from V and 3 bases from J, the gap between germline ends came to 13 bases. The germline V gene encodes CDR1 MGHDK and CDR2 SYGVNS. The CDR3 has 14 amino acids. Here the CDR3 reads CASSAQGLDYEQYF. CDR3 coding DNA: TGTGCCAGCAGTGCGCAGGGTTTAGACTACGAGCAGTACTTC.

In DNA, the CDR3 is TGTGCCAGCAGTTTGTCAGGGTTCCATAATTCACCCCTCCACTTT. It is translated as CASSLSGFHNSPLHF. This rearrangement joins TRBV28 to TRBJ1-6; perhaps TRBD1 as D (5 bases). The CDR3 is 15 residues long. Per the germline V gene, CDR1 is MDHEN and CDR2 is SYDVKM. Trimming shortened V by 3 bases and J by 5 bases, and 11 bases separated the two germline ends.

This chain connects TRBV7-3 to TRBJ2-4; 7 bases line up with TRBD2. In germline, CDR1 is SGHTA, CDR2 FQGTGA. The CDR3 consists of 22 residues. Unmatched junction bases numbered 23, after V lost 2 bases and J lost 1 base. The DNA of the CDR3 is TGTGCCAGCAGCTTAGGTCCCCGCAGGGCTAGCGGTCCGCGTTTGGCCAAAAACATTCAGTACTTC. Its translation is CASSLGPRRASGPRLAKNIQYF.

The V gene is TRBV2, the J gene TRBJ1-1; 7 positions match TRBD1. The CDR3 is 14 amino acids. Germline V gene lookup returns CDR1 SNHLY and CDR2 FYNNEI. Trimming took 7 bases from V and 1 from J; bases not matched to a gene: 6. The CDR3 sequence is CASNRQGPNTEAFF. The CDR3 nucleotides are TGTGCCAGCAACCGACAGGGCCCGAACACTGAAGCTTTCTTT.

The chain links TRBV12-3 or TRBV12-4 to TRBJ2-5, with D hard to call. Trimming shortened V by 8 bases and J by 5 bases, and 9 bases separated the two germline ends. CDR3 length: 11 residues. The CDR3 sequence is CASAARETQYF. The CDR3 bases are TGTGCCAGCGCGGCAAGGGAGACCCAGTACTTC.

V gene TRBV10-3 combines with J gene TRBJ2-7; TRBD1 is a possible D gene (6 bases). Germline V gene sequence: CDR1 ENHRY, CDR2 SYGVKD. The CDR3 extends over 14 amino acids. V lost 3 bases, J lost 5 bases, and 14 bases lay in between. For the CDR3, the DNA is TGTGCCATCAGTGAAGGCAACAGGGCTGACGAGCAGTACTTC. This codes for CAISEGNRADEQYF.

The V gene is TRBV7-6, the J gene TRBJ2-2; TRBD1 aligns across 7 bases. The CDR3 has 19 amino acids. The V and J ends lost 5 bases and 3 bases, in that order; junction bases with no gene match: 18. The germline V gene encodes CDR1 SGHVS and CDR2 FNYEAQ. CDR3 coding DNA: TGTGCCAGCAGCCCGATTATACGTTCGGGGACAGAGGACACCGGGGAGCTGTTTTTT. Translation gives CASSPIIRSGTEDTGELFF. Using reference TRBV7-6 and TRBJ2-2 for the parts outside the CDR3, the full variable domain is GAGVSQSPRYKVTKRGQDVALRCDPISGHVSLYWYRQALGQGPEFLTYFNYEAQQDKSGLPNDRFSAERPEGSISTLTIQRTEQRDSAMYRCASSPIIRSGTEDTGELFFGEGSRLTVL.

This chain uses TRBV9 with TRBJ1-2; 9 nucleotides match TRBD1. Germline CDR1 SGDLS, CDR2 YYNGEE. Trimming took 3 bases from V and 8 from J; bases not matched to a gene: 11. This CDR3 spans 15 amino acids. CDR3 protein: CASSGPGQGLIGYTF. DNA for the CDR3: TGTGCCAGCAGCGGACCGGGACAGGGTCTGATCGGCTACACCTTC.

The chain employs TRBV2 and TRBJ1-2; D unclear. V was cut by 4 bases and J by 6 bases, with 18 bases left in between. The CDR3 consists of 15 residues. Germline V lookup: CDR1 SNHLY, CDR2 FYNNEI. The CDR3 DNA reads TGTGCCAGCAGTGGAGGCCAGAAACTTCCCAATGGCTACACCTTC. Its translation: CASSGGQKLPNGYTF.

This clone was recorded once. The V gene is TRBV2, the J gene TRBJ2-1; D unresolved. This CDR3 has 11 amino acids. The V gene's germline CDR1 is SNHLY and CDR2 FYNNEI. V lost 6 bases to trimming and J lost 5 bases, with 5 bases between them. CDR3 amino acids: CASSADNEQFF. The CDR3 region has the DNA TGTGCCAGCAGCGCGGACAATGAGCAGTTCTTC.

The chain joins TRBV20-1 to TRBJ2-7; D may be TRBD1 (6 bases). Germline V CDR1 and CDR2: DFQATT, SNEGSKA (reference sequence). The V and J ends lost 3 bases and 2 bases respectively, with 8 bases between them. CDR3 length: 12 amino acids. CDR3 sequence (DNA): TGCAGTGCTAGTCAGGGGACCTACGAGCAGTACTTC. It is translated as CSASQGTYEQYF.

The chain links TRBV28 to TRBJ2-7; D not certain. The CDR3 covers 13 residues. Germline CDR1 and CDR2: MDHEN and SYDVKM. V lost 7 bases and J 3 bases, leaving 13 bases between the germline ends. CDR3 residues: CASTGWANYEQYF. The CDR3 DNA follows: TGTGCCAGCACTGGGTGGGCAAACTACGAGCAGTACTTC.

The CDR3 coding sequence is TGTGCCAGTAGTAACCGACAGGGCCCTGATTTTAACTATGGCTACACCTTC. This codes for CASSNRQGPDFNYGYTF. The chain employs TRBV19 and TRBJ1-2, with TRBD1 matching 7 bases. Unmatched junction bases numbered 12, after V lost 4 bases and J lost 1 base. CDR1 is LNHDA, CDR2 SQIVND, per germline (reference sequence). The CDR3 covers 17 residues.

V and J are TRBV6-5 and TRBJ2-7, with 7 bases that match TRBD1. Germline V CDR1 and CDR2: MNHEY, SVGAGI. The CDR3 spans 15 residues. V lost 4 bases, J lost 3 bases, and 9 bases stayed unmatched. The CDR3 is CASSSPGQTLYEQYF. CDR3 DNA: TGTGCCAGCAGTTCCCCGGGACAGACCCTCTACGAGCAGTACTTC.

The rearrangement uses TRBV18 and TRBJ1-3; D unclear. Germline V gene lookup returns CDR1 KGHSH and CDR2 LQKENI. The CDR3 runs to 17 residues. V lost 1 base, J lost 0 bases, and 13 bases lay in between. CDR3: CASSPLRVPSSGNTIYF. CDR3 DNA: TGTGCCAGCTCACCACTTCGGGTCCCCAGCTCTGGAAACACCATATATTTT.

There are a few counts of this clone. V and J are TRBV6-2 or TRBV6-3 and TRBJ2-6, with D possibly matching TRBD1 (5 bases). The CDR3 is 16 residues long. Germline V gives CDR1 MNHEY, CDR2 SVGEGT. V was cut by 2 bases and J by 0 bases, with 8 bases left in between. Written as DNA, the CDR3 is TGTGCCAGCAGTTACGCGACAGACTCTGGGGCCAACGTCCTGACTTTC. Its translation: CASSYATDSGANVLTF.

This chain joins TRBV10-3 and TRBJ2-2; 7 nucleotides line up with TRBD1. This CDR3 has 15 residues. Trimming at V came to 5 bases and at J to 0 bases, leaving 3 bases not matched to a gene. The V gene's germline CDR1 is ENHRY and CDR2 SYGVKD. This chain's CDR3 is CAISLQGPNTGELFF. The CDR3 DNA reads TGTGCCATCAGTTTACAGGGGCCGAACACCGGGGAGCTGTTTTTT.

This clone was observed once. The chain uses TRBV4-3 and TRBJ2-3; 11 bases align to TRBD2. Trimming removed 0 bases from V and 5 bases from J; junction bases left unmatched: 10. CDR3 length: 18 amino acids. Looked up from germline, CDR1 is LGHNA and CDR2 is YSLEER. For the CDR3, the DNA is TGCGCCAGCAGCCAAGATCCCGTACTAGCGGGAGTGGGAGATACGCAGTATTTT. It codes for CASSQDPVLAGVGDTQYF.